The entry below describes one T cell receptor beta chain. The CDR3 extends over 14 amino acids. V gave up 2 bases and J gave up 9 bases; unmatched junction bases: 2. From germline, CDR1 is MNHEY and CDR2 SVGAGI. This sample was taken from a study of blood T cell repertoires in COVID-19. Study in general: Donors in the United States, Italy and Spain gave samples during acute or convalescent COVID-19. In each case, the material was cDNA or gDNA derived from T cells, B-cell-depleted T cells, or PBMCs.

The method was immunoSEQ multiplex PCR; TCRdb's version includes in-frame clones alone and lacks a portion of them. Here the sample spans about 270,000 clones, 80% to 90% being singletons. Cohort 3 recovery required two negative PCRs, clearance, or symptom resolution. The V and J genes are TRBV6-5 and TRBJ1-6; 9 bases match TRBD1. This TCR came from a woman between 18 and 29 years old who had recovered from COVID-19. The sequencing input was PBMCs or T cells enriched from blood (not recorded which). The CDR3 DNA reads TGTGCCAGCAGTTACGGGACAGGGTTTTCACCCCTCCACTTT. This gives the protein CASSYGTGFSPLHF.